The 6 T cell receptor beta chains given below trace back to one sample, sequenced in a study of shared clonotypes between healthy human individuals. Sequenced by immunoSEQ multiplex PCR; TCRdb stores in-frame clones only, minus some. The sample holds about 2 million clones, about 95% seen once. Positively selected for CCR7, the CD45RO-negative cells used as naive CD8 cells excluded terminally differentiated effector memory CD45RA+ cells. Sequencing was carried out using naive CD8+ T cells sorted from blood. These receptors came from a young man in good health.

This rearrangement joins TRBV4-1 to TRBJ2-2; possibly TRBD2 for D (6 bases). V was clipped by 4 bases and J by 1 base, with 13 bases between them. The CDR3 has 16 residues. CDR1 is MGHRA, CDR2 YSYEKL, per germline. CDR3 region: CASSLSGPRNTGELFF. The CDR3 coding sequence is TGCGCCAGCAGCCTAAGCGGGCCGAGGAACACCGGGGAGCTGTTTTTT.

This chain uses TRBV7-9 with TRBJ2-7; D uncertain. The CDR3 spans 15 residues. Trimming pared 4 bases from V and 7 bases from J, leaving 20 bases between. The germline V gene has CDR1 SEHNR and CDR2 FQNEAQ (reference sequence). The CDR3 sequence: CASSSPSVLRLEQYF. The CDR3 nucleotides read TGTGCCAGCAGCTCTCCGTCAGTCCTACGATTGGAGCAGTACTTC.

The V call is TRBV7-9, the J call TRBJ2-3, with D unclear. Germline assignment: CDR1 SEHNR and CDR2 FQNEAQ (reference sequence). CDR3 length equals 15 residues. V dropped 0 bases and J dropped 1 base, with 8 bases sitting between them. CDR3 amino acids: CASSLATVGTDTQYF. The CDR3 DNA reads as TGTGCCAGCAGCTTAGCTACGGTTGGCACAGATACGCAGTATTTT.

The rearrangement joins TRBV4-3 to TRBJ1-5; no clear D. This CDR3 has 16 residues. V was clipped by 0 bases and J by 3 bases, with 12 bases between them. In germline, CDR1 is LGHNA, CDR2 YSLEER. The CDR3 spells CASSQDRAGPNQPQHF. The CDR3 DNA follows: TGCGCCAGCAGCCAAGACCGAGCCGGCCCCAATCAGCCCCAGCATTTT.

This clone occurred once. CDR3 nucleotides: TGTGCCAGCAGCCCAGGGGGTGGCAATCAGCCCCAGCATTTT. It yields the protein CASSPGGGNQPQHF. This sequence joins TRBV7-8 and TRBJ1-5, with 7 bases fitting TRBD1. This CDR3 region has 14 residues. Germline-derived CDR1 and CDR2 are SGHVS and FQNEAQ. J was trimmed by 2 bases and V by 5 bases; bases with no gene match: 3.

This clone was counted a single time. V gene TRBV4-1 combines with J gene TRBJ2-2, with D perhaps TRBD2 (5 bases). With 4 bases removed from V and 5 bases from J, the gap between germline ends came to 17 bases. CDR1 MGHRA and CDR2 YSYEKL come from the germline V gene. CDR3 length: 16 residues. As DNA, the CDR3 is TGCGCCAGCAGCCGGGGAGTGGAACTGTGGACCGGGGAGCTGTTTTTT. It codes for CASSRGVELWTGELFF.